The 25 T cell receptor beta chains presented below share a single source sample, sequenced in a study of blood T cell repertoires in COVID-19. Data came from immunoSEQ multiplex PCR; TCRdb stores just in-frame clones and leaves some out. The table lists about 87,000 clones, more than 85% of them singletons. The sequenced sample was peripheral blood. The receptors here all came from a man aged 35 to 55 with acute or convalescent COVID-19.

The chain couples TRBV6-5 to TRBJ2-1, with D possibly TRBD1 on 6 matching bases. CDR3 length equals 13 residues. Trimming removed 7 bases from V and 4 bases from J, with 11 bases in between. CDR1 is MNHEY and CDR2 is SVGAGI in the germline V gene. CDR3 protein: CASIGTPYNEQFF. CDR3 bases: TGTGCCAGCATAGGGACACCATACAATGAGCAGTTCTTC.

The chain is built from TRBV30 and TRBJ1-2; TRBD1 is a possible D gene (6 bases). Germline-derived CDR1 and CDR2 are GTSNPN and SVGIG (reference sequence). V was cut by 7 bases and J by 5 bases, with 23 bases left in between. The CDR3 spans 15 residues. The CDR3 bases are TGTGCCTCCCAGGACTTAGGGGGAAAAGGATATGGCTACACCTTC. It codes for CASQDLGGKGYGYTF.

The CDR3 is CASSNRLAEATDTQYF. As DNA, the CDR3 is TGCGCCAGCAGCAACCGACTAGCGGAGGCGACAGATACGCAGTATTTT. The V call is TRBV4-1, the J call TRBJ2-3; 9 bases agree with TRBD2. Germline values: CDR1 MGHRA, CDR2 YSYEKL. The CDR3 spans 16 residues. V dropped 5 bases and J dropped 3; count of bases not matched to a gene: 9.

The chain recombines TRBV6-2 or TRBV6-3 with TRBJ2-3; 9 bases line up with TRBD1. Per germline, CDR1 MNHEY and CDR2 SVGEGT. The CDR3 is 16 amino acids. J lost 7 bases, V lost 5 bases, and 13 bases had no gene match. CDR3 loop: CASSAHRGRGIHTQYF. The CDR3 nucleotides read TGTGCCAGCAGTGCCCACAGGGGGCGGGGGATTCATACGCAGTATTTT.

The chain has TRBV2 and TRBJ1-2; D gene uncertain. In germline, CDR1 is SNHLY, CDR2 FYNNEI. This CDR3 spans 10 amino acids. With 7 bases removed from V and 7 bases from J, the gap between germline ends came to 7 bases. CDR3 protein: CASKEGGYTF. The CDR3 DNA reads as TGTGCCAGCAAAGAGGGTGGCTACACCTTC.

This clone was observed a few times. This CDR3 reads CASSPLDRTEAFF. The DNA of the CDR3 is TGTGCCAGCAGTCCCCTGGACAGGACTGAAGCTTTCTTT. The chain employs TRBV27 and TRBJ1-1, with TRBD1 matching over 7 bases. CDR1 and CDR2 from the germline V gene are MNHEY and SMNVEV (reference sequence). The CDR3 covers 13 residues. V lost 5 bases and J lost 5; bases outside the gene matches: 5.

The chain recombines TRBV27 with TRBJ1-6, with D tentatively TRBD1 (6 bases). The CDR3 is 16 amino acids. V was shortened by 3 bases and J by 4 bases, with 13 bases between the two germline ends. Germline V lookup: CDR1 MNHEY, CDR2 SMNVEV (reference sequence). CDR3 in amino acids: CASSFDRKSYNSPLHF. CDR3 nucleotides: TGTGCCAGCAGTTTCGACAGGAAATCGTATAATTCACCCCTCCACTTT.

The gene calls are TRBV12-2 and TRBJ2-7; the table's TRBD2 call for D was not verified on the DNA. TRBV12-2 is flagged as a pseudogene. The CDR3 has 14 amino acids. The CDR3 here is CASRPGTFSYEQYF. In DNA form, the CDR3 reads TGTGCAAGTCGCCCCGGGACTTTTTCCTACGAGCAGTACTTC.

This clone showed up many times. The chain joins TRBV25-1 to TRBJ1-1; 9 bases match TRBD1. Trimming removed 4 bases from V and 5 bases from J; junction bases left unmatched: 2. The CDR3 is 13 amino acids. Looked up from germline, CDR1 is MGHDK and CDR2 is SYGVNS. The chain's CDR3 is CASSGQGGTEAFF. CDR3 DNA sequence: TGTGCCAGCAGTGGACAGGGGGGAACTGAAGCTTTCTTT.

The chain couples TRBV12-5 to TRBJ2-7, with a possible D match to TRBD2 (5 bases). V was shortened by 3 bases and J by 4 bases, with 16 bases between the two germline ends. The CDR3 spans 15 residues. CDR1 is LGHNT, CDR2 FRNRAP, per germline. DNA for the CDR3: TGTGCTAGTGGTTTACCCGAGAGGGAACTGTACGAGCAGTACTTC. It is translated as CASGLPERELYEQYF.

The chain combines TRBV7-9 with TRBJ1-6; 9 nucleotides align to TRBD1. Germline CDR1 and CDR2: SEHNR and FQNEAQ (reference sequence). The CDR3 spans 19 residues. With 5 bases clipped from V and 0 bases from J, the junction kept 11 bases outside the gene matches. CDR3 DNA sequence: TGTGCCAGCAGCAAGACAGGGGGTAACCAACGCTCCTATAATTCACCCCTCCACTTT. The encoded protein is CASSKTGGNQRSYNSPLHF.

The chain recombines TRBV14 with TRBJ1-6, with a possible D match to TRBD1 (5 bases). The V end lost 1 base, the J end lost 10 bases, and 14 bases lay between the germline ends. The CDR3 has 15 amino acids. The V gene's germline CDR1 is SGHDN and CDR2 FVKESK. The CDR3 reads CASSQGSGNGSPLHF. In nucleotides, the CDR3 is TGTGCCAGCAGCCAAGGGTCAGGGAACGGATCACCCCTCCACTTT.

The V gene is TRBV7-9, the J gene TRBJ2-7, with 10 nucleotides matching TRBD1. V was pared by 0 bases and J by 5 bases, with 13 bases of the junction left unmatched. CDR3 length: 18 amino acids. Germline CDR1 and CDR2: SEHNR and FQNEAQ (reference sequence). CDR3 residues: CASSLALGADRGKNEQYF. Written as DNA, the CDR3 is TGTGCCAGCAGCTTAGCGCTGGGTGCGGACAGGGGGAAGAACGAGCAGTACTTC.

V gene TRBV9 combines with J gene TRBJ1-3; D may be TRBD1 (6 bases). V gave up 7 bases and J gave up 4 bases, with 15 bases separating them. CDR3 length: 14 residues. Germline CDR1 is SGDLS and CDR2 is YYNGEE. CDR3 in DNA: TGTGCCAGCGGAAGACAGGTAAGAGGAAACACCATATATTTT. It is translated as CASGRQVRGNTIYF.

The chain uses TRBV3-1 (or the pseudogene TRBV3-2) and TRBJ2-1; 7 positions match TRBD2. CDR1 and CDR2 from the germline V gene are LGHDT and YNNKEL (reference sequence). The V and J ends lost 6 bases and 0 bases, in that order; junction bases with no gene match: 8. The CDR3 extends over 16 amino acids. The CDR3 DNA reads TGTGCCAGCAGTCCTGGGGGGGGGTCCTCCTACAATGAGCAGTTCTTC. This codes for CASSPGGGSSYNEQFF.

The chain links TRBV3-1 (or the pseudogene TRBV3-2) to TRBJ1-2, with TRBD1 matching 9 bases. The germline V gene has CDR1 LGHDT and CDR2 YNNKEL (reference sequence). The CDR3 covers 18 residues. V lost 4 bases to trimming and J lost 1 base; unmatched junction nucleotides: 13. In DNA, the CDR3 is TGTGCCAGCAGCCTCGGGGGGGACAGGGTTTTATATAACTATGGCTACACCTTC. It specifies CASSLGGDRVLYNYGYTF.

V and J are TRBV29-1 and TRBJ1-1; possibly TRBD1 for D (5 bases). This CDR3 has 13 residues. The ends were cut back, 4 bases at V and 1 base at J, with 10 bases in the middle. The V gene's germline CDR1 is SQVTM and CDR2 ANQGSEA. CDR3 DNA: TGCAGCGTTGCCCGACAGACGAACACTGAAGCTTTCTTT. Amino acids: CSVARQTNTEAFF.

CDR3 amino acids: CASSSQRTGYGANVLTF. Here the CDR3 DNA reads TGCGCCAGCAGCTCCCAACGGACAGGGTATGGGGCCAACGTCCTGACTTTC. The J gene is TRBJ2-6, the V gene TRBV5-1, with 8 bases lining up with TRBD1. V gave up 3 bases and J gave up 3 bases; unmatched junction bases: 8. The CDR3 is 17 residues long. Germline-derived CDR1 and CDR2 are SGHRS and YFSETQ.

This chain uses TRBV9 with TRBJ1-4; D ambiguous. CDR3 length: 16 amino acids. V gave up 4 bases and J gave up 2 bases, with 15 bases separating them. The V gene's germline CDR1 is SGDLS and CDR2 YYNGEE. This CDR3 is CASSPTVGYTNEKLFF. In nucleotides, the CDR3 is TGTGCCAGCAGCCCCACGGTCGGGTATACTAATGAAAAACTGTTTTTT.

This clone showed up just once. The genes are TRBV6-2 or TRBV6-3 and TRBJ2-5; the match to TRBD1 covers 11 bases. Trimming took 2 bases from V and 2 from J; bases not matched to a gene: 4. This CDR3 comprises 16 residues. Germline-derived CDR1 and CDR2 are MNHEY and SVGEGT. CDR3 loop: CASSYGQGAGQETQYF. CDR3 nucleotides: TGTGCCAGCAGTTACGGACAGGGGGCTGGGCAAGAGACCCAGTACTTC.

The rearrangement uses TRBV19 and TRBJ1-5; 8 bases are shared with TRBD1. V lost 10 bases and J lost 7; bases outside the gene matches: 12. Germline V gene lookup returns CDR1 LNHDA and CDR2 SQIVND (reference sequence). CDR3 length equals 14 residues. DNA of the CDR3: TGTGCCACCTCAACGACAGGGGAGGGACAGCCCCAGCATTTT. Protein: CATSTTGEGQPQHF.

The chain joins TRBV7-2 to TRBJ1-2; D is ambiguous. V shed 5 bases and J shed 1 base, with 17 bases lying between them. From germline, CDR1 is SGHTA and CDR2 FQGNSA. The CDR3 runs 16 residues. CDR3 DNA: TGTGCCAGCAGCAGGACTCGAGTCTCCTTTAACTATGGCTACACCTTC. Protein: CASSRTRVSFNYGYTF.

This clone was observed a single time. This chain links TRBV7-2 with TRBJ1-2, with 7 positions matching TRBD1. The CDR3 contains 15 residues. The germline CDR1 and CDR2 sequences are SGHTA and FQGNSA. Germline trimming cut 1 base from V and 4 bases from J; bases unmatched to any gene: 6. The DNA of the CDR3 is TGTGCCAGCAGCTTAGTCGGGACAGAGGTCTATGGCTACACCTTC. It yields the protein CASSLVGTEVYGYTF.

Note on this clone: At one end, the junction sequence differs from germline, possibly due to a read error. The V and J genes are TRBV6-5 and TRBJ1-2, with 8 bases matching TRBD1. CDR1 is MNHEY, CDR2 SVGAGI, per germline. CDR3 size: 15 residues. The CDR3 nucleotides read TGTGCCAGCAGTGACTCCCCGGGACAGGTGAATGGCTACACCTTC. Protein product: CASSDSPGQVNGYTF.

The chain links TRBV6-6 to TRBJ1-1; 8 bases map to TRBD1. This CDR3 is built from 16 residues. Germline loops: CDR1 MNHNY, CDR2 SVGAGI (reference sequence). J lost 6 bases, V lost 7 bases, and 16 bases had no gene match. The CDR3 DNA sequence: TGTGCCAGCATCTCATCTGGGACAGGATCTGGGTCTGAAGCTTTCTTT. Protein product: CASISSGTGSGSEAFF.